Described below is a single T cell receptor (beta chain) sequence and its context. Its antigen is unknown. In germline, CDR1 is SGHTA, CDR2 FQGTGA. The CDR3 totals 17 residues. The ends were cut back, 5 bases at V and 7 bases at J, with 24 bases in the middle. This sample is part of a study of cytotoxic CD8 clonotypes in ibrutinib-treated CLL. For the study at large: Samples yielded averages of 255,043 productive templates and about 89,000 productive rearrangements. Study findings and constraints: At baseline, clonality was higher than in age-matched healthy donors and correlated with CD8+ counts.

Targeted sequencing depth ranged from 1 in 200,000 to 1 in 1 million T cells. Assay used: immunoSEQ multiplex PCR; TCRdb lists only in-frame clones, some missing. The data hold roughly 330,000 clones, with 67% observed a single time. PBMCs that had been cryopreserved were the source of 1.5 to 2.5 micrograms of genomic DNA for TCR beta libraries. This chain uses TRBV7-3 with TRBJ2-1; a weak D match, TRBD2 (6 bases). The receptor comes from a human donor with chronic lymphocytic leukemia. The specimen comprised PBMCs, sampled after 36 months of ibrutinib treatment. The CDR3 loop is CASSPTTGRSGVNEQFF. CDR3 nucleotides: TGTGCCAGCAGCCCCACGACGGGTCGATCGGGAGTTAATGAGCAGTTCTTC. Variable domain in full (rest from reference TRBV7-3 and TRBJ2-1): GAGVSQTPSNKVTEKGKYVELRCDPISGHTALYWYRQSLGQGPEFLIYFQGTGAADDSGLPNDRFFAVRPEGSVSTLKIQRTERGDSAVYLCASSPTTGRSGVNEQFFGPGTRLTVL.